The next 24 T cell receptor beta chains were all read from a single sample in a study of T-cell reconstitution after alpha-beta-depleted transplantation in children. Unique molecular identifiers were built into the TCRbeta library. TCRdb processed the PCR reads anew with MiXCR; each CDR3 protein has one entry. The sample consists of 450,000 to 600,000 distinct CDR3 sequences, roughly 33% of them appearing once. The sequencing used PBMCs from the stem cell graft donor, collected from the stem cell graft. These receptors came from a human donor who donated a stem cell graft to a child with aplastic anemia.

This clonotype was seen only a few times. This chain uses TRBV12-3 or TRBV12-4 with TRBJ2-7, with TRBD1 as a possible D gene (6 bases). The CDR3 covers 13 residues. V was clipped by 4 bases and J by 3 bases, with 10 bases between them. In DNA form, the CDR3 reads TGTGCCAGCAGTTCGCGACAGGTCTACGAGCAGTACTTC. Translating it yields CASSSRQVYEQYF.

Only a few counts were recorded for this clonotype. The chain recombines TRBV7-2 with TRBJ2-5, with 9 bases lining up with TRBD1. With V trimmed by 5 bases and J by 5 bases, 9 bases remained unmatched. Germline CDR1 reads SGHTA; CDR2 reads FQGNSA. The CDR3 runs 15 residues. The CDR3 is CASSAGQGSWETQYF. CDR3 bases: TGTGCCAGCAGCGCGGGACAGGGCTCCTGGGAGACCCAGTACTTC.

This clonotype was recorded a few times. The chain couples TRBV20-1 to TRBJ2-7; TRBD1 is a possible D gene (5 bases). The CDR3 has 12 amino acids. The germline gives CDR1 DFQATT, CDR2 SNEGSKA (reference sequence). The V and J ends lost 3 bases and 6 bases respectively, with 12 bases between them. Written as DNA, the CDR3 is TGCAGTGCTAGTCCAGGGCCGCGCGAGCAGTACGTC. This translates into CSASPGPREQYV.

This clonotype appeared a few times. The chain links TRBV10-3 to TRBJ1-1; tentatively, D is TRBD1 (5 bases). This CDR3 is 13 amino acids long. From germline, CDR1 is ENHRY and CDR2 SYGVKD. The V end was cut by 4 bases, the J end by 4 bases, with 10 bases between. CDR3 protein: CAISGGDGTEAFF. The CDR3 region has the DNA TGTGCCATCAGTGGCGGGGACGGCACTGAAGCTTTCTTT.

The chain uses TRBV21-1 and TRBJ2-7; the tabulated D call, TRBD2, remains unverified against the DNA. TRBV21-1 is listed as a pseudogene. The CDR3 totals 16 residues. The CDR3 loop reads CASSRLPFFALPEQYV. The CDR3 nucleotides are TGTGCCAGCAGCAGACTCCCTTTCTTTGCCCTTCCCGAGCAGTACGTC.

The table lists this clonotype with a few counts. This chain joins TRBV7-2 and TRBJ1-6, with 9 bases identical to TRBD1. The CDR3 has 16 residues. CDR1 is SGHTA and CDR2 is FQGNSA in the germline V gene. The V gene end was trimmed by 4 bases and the J gene end by 8 bases; junction bases not matched to a gene: 9. For the CDR3, the DNA is TGTGCCAGCAGCTCAGCAAGGGGACAGGGCCATTCACCCCTCCACTTT. It is translated as CASSSARGQGHSPLHF. Using reference TRBV7-2 and TRBJ1-6 for the parts outside the CDR3, the full variable domain is GAGVSQSPSNKVTEKGKDVELRCDPISGHTALYWYRQSLGQGLEFLIYFQGNSAPDKSGLPSDRFSAERTGGSVSTLTIQRTQQEDSAVYLCASSSARGQGHSPLHFGNGTRLTVT.

This rearrangement joins TRBV28 to TRBJ2-2, with D maybe TRBD2 (7 bases). Trimming took off 3 bases at V and 5 bases at J, with 13 bases between the two ends. Germline CDR1 MDHEN, CDR2 SYDVKM. The CDR3 contains 15 residues. As DNA, the CDR3 is TGTGCCAGCAGTTTCATGGGAGGGGGAACCGGGGAGCTGTTTTTT. Protein: CASSFMGGGTGELFF. Based on the CDR3 plus reference TRBV28 and TRBJ2-2, the full variable domain is DVKVTQSSRYLVKRTGEKVFLECVQDMDHENMFWYRQDPGLGLRLIYFSYDVKMKEKGDIPEGYSVSREKKERFSLILESASTNQTSMYLCASSFMGGGTGELFFGEGSRLTVL.

Only a few counts were recorded for this clonotype. The chain's CDR3 is CASSLGGIRGREQFF. The CDR3 nucleotides read TGTGCCAGCAGCTTAGGCGGCATTAGGGGCCGGGAGCAGTTCTTC. This chain uses TRBV7-9 with TRBJ2-1; TRBD1 might be the D (5 bases). Per the germline V gene, CDR1 is SEHNR and CDR2 is FQNEAQ (reference sequence). V gave up 1 base and J gave up 10 bases, with 17 bases separating them. This CDR3 comprises 15 residues. Variable domain in full (rest from reference TRBV7-9 and TRBJ2-1): DTGVSQNPRHKITKRGQNVTFRCDPISEHNRLYWYRQTLGQGPEFLTYFQNEAQLEKSRLLSDRFSAERPKGSFSTLEIQRTEQGDSAMYLCASSLGGIRGREQFFGPGTRLTVL.

In this sample, this clonotype turned up a few times. This chain joins TRBV20-1 and TRBJ2-2; 12 bases line up with TRBD2. V lost 5 bases and J lost 0; bases outside the gene matches: 4. This CDR3 has 16 amino acids. CDR1 DFQATT and CDR2 SNEGSKA come from the germline V gene (reference sequence). DNA of the CDR3: TGCAGTGCTCGCACTAGCGGGAGGCCGAACACCGGGGAGCTGTTTTTT. Amino acid sequence: CSARTSGRPNTGELFF.

The gene calls are TRBV12-3 or TRBV12-4 and TRBJ2-2, with D possibly matching TRBD1 (5 bases). CDR3 length: 15 amino acids. V lost 3 bases to trimming and J lost 4 bases, with 12 bases between them. CDR3 residues: CASSFAGMGTGELFF. The CDR3 region has the DNA TGTGCCAGCAGTTTTGCAGGGATGGGCACCGGGGAGCTGTTTTTT.

This clonotype was observed a handful of times. J is TRBJ2-1 and V is TRBV7-3, with TRBD1 matching 10 bases. The CDR3 contains 16 residues. Unmatched junction bases numbered 6, after V lost 5 bases and J lost 2 bases. CDR1 is SGHTA and CDR2 is FQGTGA in the germline V gene. The CDR3 protein is CASSTRQGATYNEQFF. For the CDR3, the DNA is TGTGCCAGCAGCACGCGACAGGGGGCGACCTACAATGAGCAGTTCTTC.

This chain links TRBV7-2 with TRBJ2-7, with TRBD2 as a possible D gene (5 bases). The CDR3 spans 13 residues. V lost 4 bases and J 2 bases, leaving 9 bases between the germline ends. Germline loops: CDR1 SGHTA, CDR2 FQGNSA. The CDR3 bases are TGTGCCAGCAGCTACGGACTCGCCTACGAGCAGTACGTC. Translation: CASSYGLAYEQYV.

This clonotype was picked up a small number of times. This rearrangement joins TRBV6-1 to TRBJ2-2, with TRBD1 matching over 9 bases. Germline V CDR1 and CDR2: MNHNS, SASEGT. The length of the CDR3 is 15 residues. With 7 bases clipped from V and 4 bases from J, the junction kept 7 bases outside the gene matches. The CDR3 here is CASTLGTGITGELFF. Written as DNA, the CDR3 is TGTGCCAGCACCCTCGGGACAGGGATCACCGGGGAGCTGTTTTTT.

The rearrangement joins TRBV30 to TRBJ2-2; possible D gene TRBD2, 5 bases. Germline lookup yields CDR1 GTSNPN and CDR2 SVGIG (reference sequence). Between the trimmed V and J ends, which lost 6 bases and 0 bases, there was a span of 17 bases. This CDR3 has 16 amino acids. CDR3 region: CACTGDSDSNTGELFF. In DNA, the CDR3 is TGTGCCTGTACCGGCGACTCGGACTCGAACACCGGGGAGCTGTTTTTT.

Comment on this clonotype: The junction departs from the called germline gene at one end, perhaps through a read error. The chain combines TRBV5-1 with TRBJ1-1; maybe TRBD1 (5 bases). In germline, CDR1 is SGHRS, CDR2 YFSETQ. The CDR3 is 15 amino acids. The CDR3 protein is CASSSSGRVNPEAFF. CDR3 in DNA: TGCGCCAGCAGCTCCTCGGGCAGGGTGAACCCTGAAGCTTTCTTT.

This chain connects TRBV29-1 to TRBJ2-5; 8 bases align to TRBD1. There are 14 residues in the CDR3. Per germline, CDR1 SQVTM and CDR2 ANQGSEA. V was clipped by 3 bases and J by 4 bases; unmatched bases: 7. This CDR3 is CSVDPPGGRETQYF. In DNA, the CDR3 is TGCAGCGTTGACCCTCCAGGGGGCCGAGAGACCCAGTACTTC.

A few counts support this clonotype. The chain has TRBV7-2 and TRBJ2-5, with TRBD2 matching over 8 bases. This CDR3 comprises 16 residues. Germline CDR1 reads SGHTA; CDR2 reads FQGNSA. V was pared by 1 base and J by 1 base, with 5 bases of the junction left unmatched. As DNA, the CDR3 is TGTGCCAGCAGCTTAGTTTCGGCGGGGGGCCAAGAGACCCAGTACTTC. This encodes CASSLVSAGGQETQYF.

This clonotype has just a few counts. The gene calls are TRBV12-3 or TRBV12-4 and TRBJ1-5; D may be TRBD1 (5 bases). V gave up 5 bases and J gave up 1 base, with 9 bases separating them. The CDR3 covers 14 residues. The CDR3 sequence: CASSQGHSNQPQHF. Here the CDR3 DNA reads TGTGCCAGCAGTCAAGGACACAGCAATCAGCCCCAGCATTTT.

This clonotype was detected many times. The gene calls are TRBV6-1 and TRBJ2-7, with 10 bases lining up with TRBD2. Germline V gives CDR1 MNHNS, CDR2 SASEGT. This CDR3 contains 19 residues. Trimming cost V 1 base and J 0 bases; bases outside gene matches: 12. As DNA, the CDR3 is TGTGCCAGCAGTGAAGGAGCGGGAGGGTTTACCAGGAGCTCCTACGAGCAGTACGTC. Protein: CASSEGAGGFTRSSYEQYV.

The rearrangement uses TRBV12-3 or TRBV12-4 and TRBJ1-5; tentative D call: TRBD1 (5 bases). The germline V and J ends were trimmed by 6 bases and 7 bases, with 16 bases remaining between them. CDR3 length: 14 residues. This chain's CDR3 is CASSPPLGVQPQHF. CDR3 bases: TGTGCCAGCAGCCCCCCCCTGGGGGTGCAGCCCCAGCATTTT.

This clonotype has only a few counts. The chain is built from TRBV11-2 and TRBJ1-3; D unclear. Trimming pared 5 bases from V and 3 bases from J, leaving 23 bases between. The V gene's germline CDR1 is SGHAT and CDR2 FQNNGV. The CDR3 loop spans 18 amino acids. In DNA form, the CDR3 reads TGTGCCAGCAGCCCAATCGGTCTCTCCCCCGGCGATGGAAACACCATATATTTT. Its protein product is CASSPIGLSPGDGNTIYF.

This clonotype was detected only a few times. This chain links TRBV29-1 with TRBJ2-2, with 12 bases matching TRBD2. V lost 5 bases, J lost 0 bases, and 10 bases stayed unmatched. Germline assignment: CDR1 SQVTM and CDR2 ANQGSEA. The CDR3 runs 18 residues. The DNA of the CDR3 is TGCAGCGTTCGACTAGCGGGAGATCTCTTATCGAACACCGGGGAGCTGTTTTTT. Amino acids: CSVRLAGDLLSNTGELFF.

This clonotype was found a few times. This rearrangement joins TRBV28 to TRBJ2-7; 8 bases are shared with TRBD2. The V segment lost 4 bases and the J segment 6 bases; nucleotides outside the gene matches: 11. Germline loops: CDR1 MDHEN, CDR2 SYDVKM. The CDR3 runs 15 residues. CDR3 coding DNA: TGTGCCAGCAGTTCGAATACCGGGACTAGGGGCGAGCAGTACTTC. Its protein product is CASSSNTGTRGEQYF.

The chain carries TRBV11-2 and TRBJ2-7, with D uncertain. Trimming took 3 bases from V and 6 from J, leaving 9 bases between them. The CDR3 consists of 12 residues. The germline V gene has CDR1 SGHAT and CDR2 FQNNGV. CDR3 amino acids: CASSFGTVEQYV. The CDR3 DNA follows: TGTGCCAGCAGCTTCGGCACGGTCGAGCAGTACGTC.